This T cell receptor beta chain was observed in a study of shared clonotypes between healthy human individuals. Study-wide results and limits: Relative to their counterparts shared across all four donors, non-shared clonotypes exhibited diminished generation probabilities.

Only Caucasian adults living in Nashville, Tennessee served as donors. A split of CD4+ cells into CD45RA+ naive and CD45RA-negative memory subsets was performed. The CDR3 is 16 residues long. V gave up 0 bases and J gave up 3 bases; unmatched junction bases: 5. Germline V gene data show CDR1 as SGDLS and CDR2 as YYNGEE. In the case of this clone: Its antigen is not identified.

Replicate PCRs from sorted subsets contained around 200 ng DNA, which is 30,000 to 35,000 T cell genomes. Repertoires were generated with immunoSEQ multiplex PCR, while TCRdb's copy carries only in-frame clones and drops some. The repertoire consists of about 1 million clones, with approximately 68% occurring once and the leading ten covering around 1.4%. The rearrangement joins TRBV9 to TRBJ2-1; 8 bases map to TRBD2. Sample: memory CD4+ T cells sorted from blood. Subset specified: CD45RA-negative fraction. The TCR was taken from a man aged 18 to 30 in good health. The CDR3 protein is CASSVGLAGNYNEQFF. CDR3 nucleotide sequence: TGTGCCAGCAGCGTAGGTTTAGCGGGAAACTACAATGAGCAGTTCTTC.